This T cell receptor beta chain stems from a study of OX40 agonist ivuxolimab in advanced cancers. About the study: Of the participants, under 50% had some prior anti-PD-1, anti-PD-L1 or anti-CTLA-4 therapy, which was allowed. Three patients had partial responses: one hepatocellular carcinoma, two cutaneous melanoma.

This table comes from immunoSEQ multiplex PCR, and its TCRdb copy is limited to in-frame clones, with some not included. The sample has fewer than 70,000 clones, about 91% seen once. In its sample, this clone was seen a few times. Its antigen remains unidentified. Regarding the study as a whole: Some nonresponders likewise displayed low normalized T-cell clonal expansion. CD8+ T cells averaged more expanded clones than CD4+.

Sequenced material: CD4+ or CD8+ T cells sorted from blood, taken in a trial of the OX40 agonist ivuxolimab. This clonotype was obtained from an adult with an advanced solid tumor such as melanoma, head and neck, liver or kidney cancer.

The CDR3 DNA sequence: TGTGCCAGCAGCTTAATACAGGGGGCTGCCGCGAAAGCTTTCTTT. Its translation is CASSLIQGAAAKAFF. The chain is built from TRBV7-8 and TRBJ1-1, with 9 bases aligning to TRBD1. CDR1 is SGHVS, CDR2 FQNEAQ, per germline. The trim removed 2 bases at V and 9 bases at J, leaving 10 bases unmatched. The CDR3 is made up of 15 amino acids.